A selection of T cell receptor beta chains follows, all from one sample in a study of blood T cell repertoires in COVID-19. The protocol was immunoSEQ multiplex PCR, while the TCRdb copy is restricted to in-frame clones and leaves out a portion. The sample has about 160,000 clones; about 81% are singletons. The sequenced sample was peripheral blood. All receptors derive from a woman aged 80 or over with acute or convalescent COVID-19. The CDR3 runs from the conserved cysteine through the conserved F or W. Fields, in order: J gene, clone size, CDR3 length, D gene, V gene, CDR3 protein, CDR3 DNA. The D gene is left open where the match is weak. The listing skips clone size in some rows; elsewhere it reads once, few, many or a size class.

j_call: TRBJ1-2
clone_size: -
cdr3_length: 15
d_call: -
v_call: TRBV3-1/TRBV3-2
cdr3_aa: CASSPGWQSHYGYTF
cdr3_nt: TGTGCCAGCAGCCCAGGTTGGCAGTCCCACTATGGCTACACCTTC

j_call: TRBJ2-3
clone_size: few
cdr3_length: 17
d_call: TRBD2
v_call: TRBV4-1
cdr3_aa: CASSHLGLAQGKDTQYF
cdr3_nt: TGCGCCAGCAGCCACCTCGGACTAGCCCAAGGAAAAGATACGCAGTATTTT

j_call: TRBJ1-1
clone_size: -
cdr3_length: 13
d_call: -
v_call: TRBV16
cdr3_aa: CASSQGGYTEAFF
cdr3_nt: TGTGCCAGCAGCCAAGGGGGGTACACTGAAGCTTTCTTT

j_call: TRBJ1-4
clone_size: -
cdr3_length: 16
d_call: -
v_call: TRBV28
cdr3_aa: CASSLEGSATNEKLFF
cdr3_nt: TGTGCCAGCAGTTTAGAGGGCAGTGCAACTAATGAAAAACTGTTTTTT

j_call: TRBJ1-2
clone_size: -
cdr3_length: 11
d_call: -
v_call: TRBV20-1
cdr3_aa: CSAGGLYGYTF
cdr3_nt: TGCAGTGCAGGAGGTCTCTATGGCTACACCTTC

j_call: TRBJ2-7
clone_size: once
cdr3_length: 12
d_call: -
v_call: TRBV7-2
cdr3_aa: CASSNGFYEQYF
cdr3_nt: TGTGCCAGCAGCAACGGGTTCTACGAGCAGTACTTC

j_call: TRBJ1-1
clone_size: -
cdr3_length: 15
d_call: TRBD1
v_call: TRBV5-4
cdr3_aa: CASSTGQGGWTEAFF
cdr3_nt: TGTGCCAGCAGCACAGGACAGGGGGGATGGACTGAAGCTTTCTTT

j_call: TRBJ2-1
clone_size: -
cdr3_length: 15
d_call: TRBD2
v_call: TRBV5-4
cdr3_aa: CASALAGALYNEQFF
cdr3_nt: TGTGCCAGCGCTCTAGCGGGGGCCCTCTACAATGAGCAGTTCTTC

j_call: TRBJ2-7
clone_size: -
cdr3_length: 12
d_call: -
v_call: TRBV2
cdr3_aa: CASSTGSYEQYF
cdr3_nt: TGTGCCAGCAGCACAGGTTCCTACGAGCAGTACTTC

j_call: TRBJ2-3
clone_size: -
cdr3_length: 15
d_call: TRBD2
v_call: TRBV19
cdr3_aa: CASIRTSGGTDTQYF
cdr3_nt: TGTGCCAGTATCCGGACTAGCGGGGGCACAGATACGCAGTATTTT

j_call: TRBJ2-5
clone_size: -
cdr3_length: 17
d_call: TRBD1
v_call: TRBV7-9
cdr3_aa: CASSRWVTGGASETQYF
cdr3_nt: TGTGCCAGCAGCCGATGGGTAACAGGGGGAGCATCGGAGACCCAGTACTTC

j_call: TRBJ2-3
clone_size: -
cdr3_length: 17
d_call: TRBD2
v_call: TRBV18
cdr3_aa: CASSPLATSGGTDTQYF
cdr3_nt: TGTGCCAGCTCACCACTAGCCACTAGCGGGGGCACAGATACGCAGTATTTT

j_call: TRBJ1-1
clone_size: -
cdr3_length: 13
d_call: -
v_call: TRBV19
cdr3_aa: CASRPNEGTEAFF
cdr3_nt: TGTGCCAGTAGGCCGAACGAGGGCACTGAAGCTTTCTTT

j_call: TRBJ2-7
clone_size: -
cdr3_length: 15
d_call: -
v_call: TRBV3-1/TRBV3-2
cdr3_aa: CASSQDRGIWNEQYF
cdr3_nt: TGTGCCAGCAGCCAAGACAGGGGCATCTGGAACGAGCAGTACTTC

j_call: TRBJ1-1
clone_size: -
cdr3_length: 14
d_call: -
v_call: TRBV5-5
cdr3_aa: CASSFGQLNTEAFF
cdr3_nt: TGTGCCAGCAGCTTCGGACAGTTGAACACTGAAGCTTTCTTT

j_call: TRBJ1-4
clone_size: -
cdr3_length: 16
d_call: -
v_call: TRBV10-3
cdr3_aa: CAISETRQETNEKLFF
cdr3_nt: TGTGCCATCAGTGAGACGAGACAGGAAACTAATGAAAAACTGTTTTTT

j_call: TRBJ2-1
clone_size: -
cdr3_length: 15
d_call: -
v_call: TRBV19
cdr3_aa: CASTDRGFGYNEQFF
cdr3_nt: TGTGCCAGTACCGATCGAGGCTTCGGTTACAATGAGCAGTTCTTC

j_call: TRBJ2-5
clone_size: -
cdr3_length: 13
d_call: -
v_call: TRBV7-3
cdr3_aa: CASSRRSGETQYF
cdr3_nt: TGTGCCAGCAGCCGCCGGTCGGGAGAGACCCAGTACTTC

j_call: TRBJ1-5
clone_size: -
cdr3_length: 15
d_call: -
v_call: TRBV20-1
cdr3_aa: CSASLGARGNQPQHF
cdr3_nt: TGCAGTGCTAGTCTAGGAGCACGAGGCAATCAGCCCCAGCATTTT

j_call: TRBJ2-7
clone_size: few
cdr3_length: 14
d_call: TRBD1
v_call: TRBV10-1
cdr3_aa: CASSRDRLTYEQYF
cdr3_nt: TGCGCCAGTTCCCGGGACAGGCTGACCTACGAGCAGTACTTC

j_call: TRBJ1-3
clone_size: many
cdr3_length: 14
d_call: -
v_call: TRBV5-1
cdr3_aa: CASRRSNSGNTIYF
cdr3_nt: TGCGCCAGCAGGAGGTCAAACTCTGGAAACACCATATATTTT

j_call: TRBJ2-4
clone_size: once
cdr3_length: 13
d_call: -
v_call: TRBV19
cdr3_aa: CASSVVAKNIQYF
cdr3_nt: TGTGCCAGTAGTGTCGTAGCCAAAAACATTCAGTACTTC

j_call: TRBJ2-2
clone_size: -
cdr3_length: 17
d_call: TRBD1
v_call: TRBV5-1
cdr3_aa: CASSLPGTGGAIGELFF
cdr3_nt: TGCGCCAGCAGCCTACCCGGGACAGGGGGCGCTATCGGGGAGCTGTTTTTT

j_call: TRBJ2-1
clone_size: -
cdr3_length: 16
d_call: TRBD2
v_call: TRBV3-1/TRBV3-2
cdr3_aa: CASSQQTSGKGNEQFF
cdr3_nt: TGTGCCAGCAGCCAACAGACTAGCGGGAAAGGAAATGAGCAGTTCTTC

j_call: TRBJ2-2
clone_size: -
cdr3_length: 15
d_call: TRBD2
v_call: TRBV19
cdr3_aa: CASSFSGRTTGELFF
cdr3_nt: TGTGCCAGTAGTTTCAGCGGGAGAACAACAGGGGAGCTGTTTTTT

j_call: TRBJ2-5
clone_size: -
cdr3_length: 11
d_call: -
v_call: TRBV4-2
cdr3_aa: CASSLKETQYF
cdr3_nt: TGTGCCAGCAGCCTCAAAGAGACCCAGTACTTC

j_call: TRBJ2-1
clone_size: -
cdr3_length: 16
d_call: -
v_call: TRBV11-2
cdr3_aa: CASSVRRAGSYNEQFF
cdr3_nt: TGTGCCAGCAGCGTCCGGAGGGCCGGATCCTACAATGAGCAGTTCTTC

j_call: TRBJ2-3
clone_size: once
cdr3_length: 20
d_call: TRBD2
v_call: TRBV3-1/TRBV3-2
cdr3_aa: CASSHPGLAGGPRVTDTQYF
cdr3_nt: TGTGCCAGCAGCCACCCGGGTCTAGCGGGGGGGCCGAGGGTTACAGATACGCAGTATTTT